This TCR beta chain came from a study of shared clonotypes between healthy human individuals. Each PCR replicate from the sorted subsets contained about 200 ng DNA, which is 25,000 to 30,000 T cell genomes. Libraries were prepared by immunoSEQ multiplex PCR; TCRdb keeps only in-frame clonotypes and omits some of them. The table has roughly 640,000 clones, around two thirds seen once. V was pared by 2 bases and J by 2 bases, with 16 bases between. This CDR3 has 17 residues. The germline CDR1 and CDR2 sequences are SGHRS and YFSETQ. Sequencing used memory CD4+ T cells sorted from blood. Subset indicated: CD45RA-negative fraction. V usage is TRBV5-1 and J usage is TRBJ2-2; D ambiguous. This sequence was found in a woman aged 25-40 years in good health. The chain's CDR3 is CASSFGAVGSNTGELFF. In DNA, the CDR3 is TGCGCCAGCAGCTTTGGAGCCGTGGGGTCCAACACCGGGGAGCTGTTTTTT.